This TCR beta chain derives from a study of T cell repertoires in cytomegalovirus infection. As for the study in general: Signatures in public TCR beta sequences pointed to both CMV infection and matching HLA type.

Turning to this clonotype: Its antigen remains unidentified.

TCRdb used MiXCR to reprocess the reads, holding one entry per CDR3 protein. The sample records more than 400,000 distinct CDR3 sequences, about 30% being singletons. Whole-study findings and limits: CMV-specific TCR beta clonotypes restricted by HLA-C dominated the ex vivo response. The study identified carriers of CMV plus the relevant HLA from cumulative public TCR beta family frequency.

Trimming pared 8 bases from V and 3 bases from J, leaving 16 bases between. Germline V gene sequence: CDR1 MNHEY, CDR2 SVGAGI. This CDR3 contains 14 residues. The chain links TRBV6-5 to TRBJ1-2, with D possibly being TRBD1 (5 bases). Sequenced material: PBMCs. This receptor was obtained from a human donor in good health (CMV status not recorded). Some clones in this sample may be carry-over from other donors' samples. CDR3: CASGGHPNHYGYTF. The CDR3 DNA reads TGTGCCAGCGGAGGACACCCCAACCACTATGGCTACACCTTC.